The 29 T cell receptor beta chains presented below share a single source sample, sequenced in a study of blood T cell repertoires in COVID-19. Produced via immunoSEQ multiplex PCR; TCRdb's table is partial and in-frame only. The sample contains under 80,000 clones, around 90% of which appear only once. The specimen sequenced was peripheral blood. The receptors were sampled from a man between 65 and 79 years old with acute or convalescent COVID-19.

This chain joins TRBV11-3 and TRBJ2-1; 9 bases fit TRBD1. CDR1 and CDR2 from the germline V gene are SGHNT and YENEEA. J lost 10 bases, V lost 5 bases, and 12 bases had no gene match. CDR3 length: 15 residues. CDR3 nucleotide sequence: TGTGCCAGCAGCAGACGGACAGGGGAGGGGATAGAGCAGTTCTTC. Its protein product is CASSRRTGEGIEQFF.

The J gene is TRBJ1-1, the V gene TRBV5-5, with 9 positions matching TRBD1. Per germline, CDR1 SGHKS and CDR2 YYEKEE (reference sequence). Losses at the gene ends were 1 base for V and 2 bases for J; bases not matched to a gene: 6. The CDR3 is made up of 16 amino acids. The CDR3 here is CASSLWGQGINTEAFF. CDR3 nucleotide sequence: TGTGCCAGCAGCTTGTGGGGACAGGGAATTAACACTGAAGCTTTCTTT. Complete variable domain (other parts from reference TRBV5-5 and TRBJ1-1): DAGVTQSPTHLIKTRGQQVTLRCSPISGHKSVSWYQQVLGQGPQFIFQYYEKEERGRGNFPDRFSARQFPNYSSELNVNALLLGDSALYLCASSLWGQGINTEAFFGQGTRLTVV.

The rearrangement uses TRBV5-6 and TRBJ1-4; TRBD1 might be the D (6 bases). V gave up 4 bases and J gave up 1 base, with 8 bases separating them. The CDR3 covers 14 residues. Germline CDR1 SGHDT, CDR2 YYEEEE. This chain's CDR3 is CASSADRTNEKLFF. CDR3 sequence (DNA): TGTGCCAGCAGCGCGGACAGAACTAATGAAAAACTGTTTTTT.

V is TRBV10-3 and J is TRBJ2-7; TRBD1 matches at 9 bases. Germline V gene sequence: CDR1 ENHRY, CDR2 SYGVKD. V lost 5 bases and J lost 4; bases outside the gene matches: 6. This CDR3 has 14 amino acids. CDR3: CAISTGTGTYEQYF. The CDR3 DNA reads TGTGCCATCAGTACAGGGACAGGGACTTACGAGCAGTACTTC.

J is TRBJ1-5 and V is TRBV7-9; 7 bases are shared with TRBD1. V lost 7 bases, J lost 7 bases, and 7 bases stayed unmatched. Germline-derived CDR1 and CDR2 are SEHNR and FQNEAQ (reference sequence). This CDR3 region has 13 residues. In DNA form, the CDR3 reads TGTGCCAGCACAGAGGGGGCAGTGCAGCCCCAGCATTTT. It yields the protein CASTEGAVQPQHF.

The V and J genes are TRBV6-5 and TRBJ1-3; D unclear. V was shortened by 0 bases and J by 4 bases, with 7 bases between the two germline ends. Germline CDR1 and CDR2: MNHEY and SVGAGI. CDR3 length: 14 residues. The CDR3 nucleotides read TGTGCCAGCAGTTACTCAGGCGGCGGAAACACCATATATTTT. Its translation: CASSYSGGGNTIYF.

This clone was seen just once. The CDR3 protein is CASSPTPGQLTGELFF. The CDR3 DNA reads as TGTGCCAGCTCACCAACCCCGGGACAGCTTACCGGGGAGCTGTTTTTT. The chain recombines TRBV18 with TRBJ2-2; 7 bases align to TRBD1. Losses at the gene ends were 2 bases for V and 5 bases for J; bases not matched to a gene: 8. CDR3 length equals 16 residues. From germline, CDR1 is KGHSH and CDR2 LQKENI.

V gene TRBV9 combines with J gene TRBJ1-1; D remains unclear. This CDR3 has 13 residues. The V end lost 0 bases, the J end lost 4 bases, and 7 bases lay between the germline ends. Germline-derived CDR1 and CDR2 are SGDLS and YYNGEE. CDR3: CASSVDLFTEAFF. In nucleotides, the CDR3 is TGTGCCAGCAGCGTAGATCTGTTCACTGAAGCTTTCTTT.

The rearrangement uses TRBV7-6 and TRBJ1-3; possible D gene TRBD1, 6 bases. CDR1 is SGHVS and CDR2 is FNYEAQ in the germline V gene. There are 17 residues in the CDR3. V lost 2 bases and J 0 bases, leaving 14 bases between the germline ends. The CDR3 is CASSLTGGAPSGNTIYF. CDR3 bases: TGTGCCAGCAGCTTAACGGGGGGGGCCCCCTCTGGAAACACCATATATTTT. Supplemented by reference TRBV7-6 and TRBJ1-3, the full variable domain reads GAGVSQSPRYKVTKRGQDVALRCDPISGHVSLYWYRQALGQGPEFLTYFNYEAQQDKSGLPNDRFSAERPEGSISTLTIQRTEQRDSAMYRCASSLTGGAPSGNTIYFGEGSWLTVV.

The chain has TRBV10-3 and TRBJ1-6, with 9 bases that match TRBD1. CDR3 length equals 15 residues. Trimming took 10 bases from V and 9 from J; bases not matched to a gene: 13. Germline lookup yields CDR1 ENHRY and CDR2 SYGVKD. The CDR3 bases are TGTGCCAGCTCAGAAGCCGGACAGGGGACTTCACCCCTCCACTTT. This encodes CASSEAGQGTSPLHF.

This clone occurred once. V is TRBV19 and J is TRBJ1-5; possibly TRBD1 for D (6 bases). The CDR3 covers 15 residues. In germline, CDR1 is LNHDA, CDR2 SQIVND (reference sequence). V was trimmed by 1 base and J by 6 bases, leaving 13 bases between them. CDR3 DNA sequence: TGTGCCAGTAGTATAGCCTCAGGGGCGGGTCAGCCCCAGCATTTT. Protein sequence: CASSIASGAGQPQHF. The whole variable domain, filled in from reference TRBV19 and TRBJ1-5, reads DGGITQSPKYLFRKEGQNVTLSCEQNLNHDAMYWYRQDPGQGLRLIYYSQIVNDFQKGDIAEGYSVSREKKESFPLTVTSAQKNPTAFYLCASSIASGAGQPQHFGDGTRLSIL.

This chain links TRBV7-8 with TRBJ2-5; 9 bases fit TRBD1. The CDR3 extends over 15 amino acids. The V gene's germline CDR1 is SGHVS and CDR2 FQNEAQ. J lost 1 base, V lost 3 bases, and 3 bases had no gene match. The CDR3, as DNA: TGTGCCAGCAGCTTGTACAGGGGGCCCCAAGAGACCCAGTACTTC. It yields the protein CASSLYRGPQETQYF.

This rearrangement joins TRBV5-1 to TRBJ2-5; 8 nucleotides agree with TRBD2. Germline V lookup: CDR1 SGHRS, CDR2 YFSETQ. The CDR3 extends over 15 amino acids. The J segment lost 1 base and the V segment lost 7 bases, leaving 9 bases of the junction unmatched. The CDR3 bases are TGCGCCAGCTGGGACCTAGCGGGCTCCCAAGAGACCCAGTACTTC. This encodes CASWDLAGSQETQYF.

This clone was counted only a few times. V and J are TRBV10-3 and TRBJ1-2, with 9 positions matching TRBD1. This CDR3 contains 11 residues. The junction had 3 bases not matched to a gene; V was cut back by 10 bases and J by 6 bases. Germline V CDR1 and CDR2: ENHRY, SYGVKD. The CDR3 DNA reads TGTGCCAACCGACAGGGGGATGGCTACACCTTC. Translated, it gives CANRQGDGYTF.

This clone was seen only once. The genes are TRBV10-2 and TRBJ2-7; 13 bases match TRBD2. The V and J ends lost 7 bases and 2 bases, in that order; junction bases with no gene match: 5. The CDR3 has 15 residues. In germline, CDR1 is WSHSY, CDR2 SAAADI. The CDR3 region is CASTGLAGAPYEQYF. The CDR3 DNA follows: TGCGCCAGCACCGGACTAGCGGGAGCCCCCTACGAGCAGTACTTC.

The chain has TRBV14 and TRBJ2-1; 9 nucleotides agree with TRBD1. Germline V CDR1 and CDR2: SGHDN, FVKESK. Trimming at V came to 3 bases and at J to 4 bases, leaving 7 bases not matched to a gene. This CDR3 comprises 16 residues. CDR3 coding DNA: TGTGCCAGCAGCCACTTAACCGGGACAGGGTACAATGAGCAGTTCTTC. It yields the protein CASSHLTGTGYNEQFF.

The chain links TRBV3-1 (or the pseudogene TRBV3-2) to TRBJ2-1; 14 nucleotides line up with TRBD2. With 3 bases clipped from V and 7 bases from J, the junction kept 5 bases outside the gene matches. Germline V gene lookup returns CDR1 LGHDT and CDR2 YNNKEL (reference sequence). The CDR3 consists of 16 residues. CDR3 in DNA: TGTGCCAGCAGCCAGCCTGGGACTAGCGGGAGTAATGAGCAGTTCTTC. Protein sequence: CASSQPGTSGSNEQFF.

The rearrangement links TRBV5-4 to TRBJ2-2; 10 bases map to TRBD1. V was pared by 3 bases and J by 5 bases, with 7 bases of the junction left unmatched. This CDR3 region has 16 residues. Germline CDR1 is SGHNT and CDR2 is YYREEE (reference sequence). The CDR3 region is CASSSGGQGYTGELFF. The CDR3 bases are TGTGCCAGCAGCTCAGGGGGACAGGGGTATACCGGGGAGCTGTTTTTT.

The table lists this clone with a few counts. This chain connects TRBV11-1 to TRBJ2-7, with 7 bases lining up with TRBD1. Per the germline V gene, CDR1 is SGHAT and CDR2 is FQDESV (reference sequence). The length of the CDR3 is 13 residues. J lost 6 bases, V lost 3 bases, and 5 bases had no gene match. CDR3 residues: CASSLTGHTEQYF. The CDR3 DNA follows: TGTGCCAGCAGCTTGACAGGGCACACCGAGCAGTACTTC.

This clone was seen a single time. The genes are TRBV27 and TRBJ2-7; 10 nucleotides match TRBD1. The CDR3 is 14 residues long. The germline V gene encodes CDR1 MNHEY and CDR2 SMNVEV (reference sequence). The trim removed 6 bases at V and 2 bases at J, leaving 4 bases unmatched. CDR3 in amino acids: CASRDRGRTYEQYF. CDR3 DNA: TGTGCCAGCAGAGACAGGGGGCGCACCTACGAGCAGTACTTC.

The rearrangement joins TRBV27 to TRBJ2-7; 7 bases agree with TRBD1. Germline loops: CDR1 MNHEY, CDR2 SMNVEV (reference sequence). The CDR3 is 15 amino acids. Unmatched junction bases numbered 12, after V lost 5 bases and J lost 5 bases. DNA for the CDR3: TGTGCCAGCAGTCCACTCGACAGGGTCCTCCACGAGCAGTACTTC. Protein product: CASSPLDRVLHEQYF.

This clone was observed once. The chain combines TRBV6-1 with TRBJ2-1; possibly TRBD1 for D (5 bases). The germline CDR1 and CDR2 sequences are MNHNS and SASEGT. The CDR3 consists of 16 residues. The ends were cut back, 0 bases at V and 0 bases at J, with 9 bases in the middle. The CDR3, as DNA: TGTGCCAGCAGTGAAGCGCAGGGCAACTCCTACAATGAGCAGTTCTTC. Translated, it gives CASSEAQGNSYNEQFF.

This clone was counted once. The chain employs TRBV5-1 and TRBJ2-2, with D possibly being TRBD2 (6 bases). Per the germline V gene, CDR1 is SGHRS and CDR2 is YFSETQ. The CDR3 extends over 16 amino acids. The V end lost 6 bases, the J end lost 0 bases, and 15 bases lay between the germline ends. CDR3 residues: CASKKREESNTGELFF. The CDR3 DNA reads TGCGCCAGCAAGAAGAGGGAGGAGTCGAACACCGGGGAGCTGTTTTTT.

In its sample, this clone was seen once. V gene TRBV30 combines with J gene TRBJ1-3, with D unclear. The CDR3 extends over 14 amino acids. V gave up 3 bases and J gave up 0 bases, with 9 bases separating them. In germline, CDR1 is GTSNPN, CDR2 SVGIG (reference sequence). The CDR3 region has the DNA TGTGCCTGGAGGGTACAGTTCTCTGGAAACACCATATATTTT. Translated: CAWRVQFSGNTIYF.

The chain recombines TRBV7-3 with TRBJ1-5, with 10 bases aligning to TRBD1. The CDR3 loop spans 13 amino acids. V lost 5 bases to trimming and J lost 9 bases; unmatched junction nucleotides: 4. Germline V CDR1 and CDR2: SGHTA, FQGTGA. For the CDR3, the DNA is TGTGCCAGCAGCCCGGGACAGGGGCTGCCCCAGCATTTT. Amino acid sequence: CASSPGQGLPQHF. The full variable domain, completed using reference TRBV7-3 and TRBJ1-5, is GAGVSQTPSNKVTEKGKYVELRCDPISGHTALYWYRQSLGQGPEFLIYFQGTGAADDSGLPNDRFFAVRPEGSVSTLKIQRTERGDSAVYLCASSPGQGLPQHFGDGTRLSIL.

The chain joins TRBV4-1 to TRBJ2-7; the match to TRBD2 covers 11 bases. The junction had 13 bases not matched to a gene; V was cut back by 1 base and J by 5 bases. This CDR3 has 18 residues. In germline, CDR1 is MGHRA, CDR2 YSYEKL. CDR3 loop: CASSQVRVLAGGRDEQYF. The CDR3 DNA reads TGCGCCAGCAGCCAAGTTAGGGTCCTAGCGGGAGGCCGCGACGAGCAGTACTTC.

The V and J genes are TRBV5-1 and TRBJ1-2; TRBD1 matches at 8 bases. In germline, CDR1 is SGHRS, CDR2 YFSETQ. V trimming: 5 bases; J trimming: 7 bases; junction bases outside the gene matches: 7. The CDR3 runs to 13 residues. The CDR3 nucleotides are TGCGCCAGCAGAAGGGACAGGTCAGGTGGCTACACCTTC. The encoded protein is CASRRDRSGGYTF. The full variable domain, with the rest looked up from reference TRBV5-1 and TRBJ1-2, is KAGVTQTPRYLIKTRGQQVTLSCSPISGHRSVSWYQQTPGQGLQFLFEYFSETQRNKGNFPGRFSGRQFSNSRSEMNVSTLELGDSALYLCASRRDRSGGYTFGSGTRLTVV.

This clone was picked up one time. This CDR3 reads CATHYAQGNADTQYF. DNA of the CDR3: TGTGCCACCCATTACGCGCAGGGGAACGCAGATACGCAGTATTTT. This chain connects TRBV6-5 to TRBJ2-3; TRBD1 is a possible D gene (6 bases). Trimming left V 10 bases short and J 4 bases short, with 21 bases between. This CDR3 spans 15 amino acids. CDR1 MNHEY and CDR2 SVGAGI come from the germline V gene.

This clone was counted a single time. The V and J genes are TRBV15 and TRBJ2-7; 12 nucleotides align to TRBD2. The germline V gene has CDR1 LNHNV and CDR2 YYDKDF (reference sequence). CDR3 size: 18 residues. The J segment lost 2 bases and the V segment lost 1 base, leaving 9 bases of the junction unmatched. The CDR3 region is CATSRGPGTSGYAYEQYF. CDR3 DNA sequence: TGTGCCACCAGCAGAGGTCCCGGGACTAGCGGGTATGCCTACGAGCAGTACTTC.